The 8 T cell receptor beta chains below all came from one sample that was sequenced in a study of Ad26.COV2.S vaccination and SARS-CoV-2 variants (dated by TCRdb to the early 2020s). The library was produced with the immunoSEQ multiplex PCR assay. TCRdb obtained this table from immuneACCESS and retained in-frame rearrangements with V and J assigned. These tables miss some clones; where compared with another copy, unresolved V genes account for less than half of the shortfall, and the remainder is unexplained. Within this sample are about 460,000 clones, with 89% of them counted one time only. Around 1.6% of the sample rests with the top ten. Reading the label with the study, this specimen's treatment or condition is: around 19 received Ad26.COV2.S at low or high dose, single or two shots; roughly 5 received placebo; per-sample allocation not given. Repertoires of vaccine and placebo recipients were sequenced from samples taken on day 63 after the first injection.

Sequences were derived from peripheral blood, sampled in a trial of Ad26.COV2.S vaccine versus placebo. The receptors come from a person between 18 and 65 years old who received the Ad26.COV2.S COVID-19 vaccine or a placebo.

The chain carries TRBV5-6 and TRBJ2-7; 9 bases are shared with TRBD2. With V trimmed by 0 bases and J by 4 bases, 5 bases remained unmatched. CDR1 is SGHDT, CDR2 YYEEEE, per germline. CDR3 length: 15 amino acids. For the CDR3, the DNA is TGTGCCAGCAGCTTGGTGGCGGGGGGGCCTTACGAGCAGTACTTC. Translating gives CASSLVAGGPYEQYF.

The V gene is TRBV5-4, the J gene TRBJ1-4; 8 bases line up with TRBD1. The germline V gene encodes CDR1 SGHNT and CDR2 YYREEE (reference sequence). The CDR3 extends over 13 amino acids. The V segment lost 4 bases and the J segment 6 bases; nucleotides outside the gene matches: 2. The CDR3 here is CASSRGQDEKLFF. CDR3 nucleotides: TGTGCCAGCAGCCGGGGACAGGATGAAAAACTGTTTTTT.

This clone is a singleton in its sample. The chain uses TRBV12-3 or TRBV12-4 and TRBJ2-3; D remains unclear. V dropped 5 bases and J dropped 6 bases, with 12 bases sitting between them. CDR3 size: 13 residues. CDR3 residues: CASSPRPRDTQYF. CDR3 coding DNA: TGTGCCAGCAGTCCCAGGCCACGGGATACGCAGTATTTT.

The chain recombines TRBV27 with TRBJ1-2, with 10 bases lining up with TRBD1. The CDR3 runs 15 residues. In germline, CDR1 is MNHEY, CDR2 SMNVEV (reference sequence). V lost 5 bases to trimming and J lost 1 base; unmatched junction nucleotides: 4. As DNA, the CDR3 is TGTGCCAGCAGTAGACAGGGGGCGGTTAACTATGGCTACACCTTC. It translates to CASSRQGAVNYGYTF.

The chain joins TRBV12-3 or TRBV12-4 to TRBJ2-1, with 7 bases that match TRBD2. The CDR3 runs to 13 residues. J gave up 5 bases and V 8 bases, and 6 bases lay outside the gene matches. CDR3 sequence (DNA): TGTGCCAGCGGACTAGAGGTAAACAATGAGCAGTTCTTC. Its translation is CASGLEVNNEQFF.

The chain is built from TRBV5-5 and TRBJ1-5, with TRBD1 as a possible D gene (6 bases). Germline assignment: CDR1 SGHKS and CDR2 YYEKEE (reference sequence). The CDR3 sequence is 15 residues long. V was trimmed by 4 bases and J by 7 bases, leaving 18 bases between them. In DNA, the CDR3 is TGTGCCAGCAGCCCGTTGGGGGGCGTTCGGCAGCCCCAGCATTTT. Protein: CASSPLGGVRQPQHF.

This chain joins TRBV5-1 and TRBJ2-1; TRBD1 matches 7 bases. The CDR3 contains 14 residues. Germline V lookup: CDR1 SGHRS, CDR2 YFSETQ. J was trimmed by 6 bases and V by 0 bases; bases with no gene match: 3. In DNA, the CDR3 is TGCGCCAGCAGCTTGGACAGGGGTGGCAATGAGCAGTTCTTC. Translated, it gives CASSLDRGGNEQFF.

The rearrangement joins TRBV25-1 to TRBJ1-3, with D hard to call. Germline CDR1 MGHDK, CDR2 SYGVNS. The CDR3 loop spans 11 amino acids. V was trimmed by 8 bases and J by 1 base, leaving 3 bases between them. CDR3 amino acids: CASASGNTIYF. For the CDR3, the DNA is TGTGCCAGCGCATCTGGAAACACCATATATTTT.